The sequence of this T cell receptor beta chain was determined in a study of shared clonotypes between healthy human individuals. Study background: The composition of the donors was two women and a few men aged 18 to 49. Per donor, CD8 memory used one plate, CD8 naive used two, CD4 memory used three and CD4 naive used three.

Germline values: CDR1 SEHNR, CDR2 FQNEAQ (reference sequence). Trimming left V 3 bases short and J 6 bases short, with 12 bases between. There are 14 residues in the CDR3. Study observations and caveats: Among donors, the sharing of clonotypes was expected to be influenced by sequencing depth.

This clone was seen a single time. Its antigen is still unknown. CD45RO-negative cells were positively selected for CCR7, leaving out terminally differentiated effector memory CD45RA+ cells. Nashville, Tennessee was home to all donors, each a Caucasian adult. Profiling relied on immunoSEQ multiplex PCR, and the TCRdb table lists in-frame clones only, not all of them. The sample has under 700,000 clones, 85% to 95% seen once; the top ten hold approximately 0.11%. This TCR derives from a woman in her 30s in good health. The chain is built from TRBV7-9 and TRBJ2-1; a weak D match, TRBD2 (6 bases). The sequenced material came from naive CD8+ T cells sorted from blood. In nucleotides, the CDR3 is TGTGCCAGCAGCTTGATGGCGGGAACCAATGAGCAGTTCTTC. Amino acid sequence: CASSLMAGTNEQFF.